The clone carrying this T cell receptor beta chain has only a few counts. Relative to the germline gene, one junction end is altered; a read error may explain this. TCRdb re-called clones via MiXCR from the PCR reads. The repertoire holds about 69,000 clones, with more than 13% as singletons. Each patient went into thyroid surgery without having received any treatment. This specimen comes from a study of metastatic and nonmetastatic thyroid tumors. This CDR3 contains 15 residues. CDR1 and CDR2 (germline): MGHDK, SYGVNS. Material for sequencing was blood. The chain uses TRBV25-1 and TRBJ2-5, with D perhaps TRBD1 (6 bases). This clonotype originated in a male donor with papillary thyroid cancer or a benign thyroid nodule (not recorded which). Some clones in this sample may be carry-over from other donors' samples. Written as DNA, the CDR3 is TGTTCCAGCAGTGAGTGGACAGTGGGGCAAGAGACCCAGTACTTC. Amino acid sequence: CSSSEWTVGQETQYF.